The count of the clone carrying this T cell receptor (beta chain) is one. The sample belongs to a study of blood T cell repertoires in COVID-19. Study context: The cDNA or gDNA used as material had been derived from T cells, B-cell-depleted T cells, or PBMCs.

The V end lost 6 bases, the J end lost 2 bases, and 8 bases lay between the germline ends. This CDR3 comprises 13 residues. The V gene's germline CDR1 is LNHDA and CDR2 SQIVND (reference sequence). Per the authors' pipeline: The authors estimated nucleated cell counts from reference gene primer amplification. TCRdb's copy holds only in-frame clones and misses some; the assay was immunoSEQ multiplex PCR. V and J calls plus clone size are reproduced from that table; the DNA served to infer D and trimming. This table holds 150,000 or so clones, roughly 80% found once. This clonotype was obtained from a man aged 80 or over with acute or convalescent COVID-19. This chain uses TRBV19 with TRBJ2-1; tentatively, D is TRBD1 (6 bases). What was sequenced was peripheral blood. The CDR3, as DNA: TGTGCCAGTAGCCAGGGGCCCTACAATGAGCAGTTCTTC. Its translation is CASSQGPYNEQFF. Full variable domain (rest looked up from reference TRBV19 and TRBJ2-1): DGGITQSPKYLFRKEGQNVTLSCEQNLNHDAMYWYRQDPGQGLRLIYYSQIVNDFQKGDIAEGYSVSREKKESFPLTVTSAQKNPTAFYLCASSQGPYNEQFFGPGTRLTVL.